This TCR beta chain was documented in a study of regulatory T cells in long-lasting Graves disease. Sample time point: newly diagnosed GD, antithyroid drugs for less than 3 months. Isolated PBMC RNA provided the starting material for the TCR library. Deletions cut 1 base from V and 0 bases from J, with 10 bases between. Per germline, CDR1 LGHDT and CDR2 YNNKEL (reference sequence). The CDR3 covers 15 residues. This clonotype was recorded at least ten times. Assembly of TCR beta libraries relied on iRepertoire HTBI primers together with Arm-PCR of CDR3 regions. MiXCR, run by TCRdb on the multiplex PCR reads, gives a single entry per CDR3 protein. The table has about 560,000 distinct CDR3 sequences, 16% seen once; the top ten hold about 12%. The same specimen was also included in a second study, on T cells in Graves' hyperthyroidism and ophthalmopathy.

This TCR came from a man between 18 and 29 years old with Graves disease. This rearrangement joins TRBV3-1 to TRBJ2-7; a weak D match, TRBD2 (5 bases). Sequenced material: peripheral blood mononuclear cells (PBMCs), taken at new diagnosis, from a patient treated with antithyroid drugs. CDR3 bases: TGTGCCAGCAGCCAAGGGACTGTTATCTCCTACGAGCAGTACTTC. It is translated as CASSQGTVISYEQYF.